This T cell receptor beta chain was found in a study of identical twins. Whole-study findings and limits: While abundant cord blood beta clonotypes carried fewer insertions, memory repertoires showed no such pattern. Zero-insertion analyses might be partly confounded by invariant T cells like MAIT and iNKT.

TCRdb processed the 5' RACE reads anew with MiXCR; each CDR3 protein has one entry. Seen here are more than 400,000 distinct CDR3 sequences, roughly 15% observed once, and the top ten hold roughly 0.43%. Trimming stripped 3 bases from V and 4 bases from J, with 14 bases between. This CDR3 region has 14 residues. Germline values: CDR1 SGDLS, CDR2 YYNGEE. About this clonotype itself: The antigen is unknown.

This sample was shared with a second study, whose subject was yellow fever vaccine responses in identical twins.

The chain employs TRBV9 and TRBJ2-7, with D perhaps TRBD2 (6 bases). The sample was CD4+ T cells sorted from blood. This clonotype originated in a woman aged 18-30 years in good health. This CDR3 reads CASSATGVGYEQYF. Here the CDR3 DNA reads TGTGCCAGCAGCGCGACGGGGGTGGGGTACGAGCAGTACTTC.